These 5 T cell receptor beta chains came from one sample sequenced in a study of blood T cell repertoires in COVID-19. Assay used: immunoSEQ multiplex PCR; TCRdb lists only in-frame clones, some missing. The data show 250,000 to 350,000 clones, with 90% seen just once and around 2.5% held by the top ten. Sample: PBMCs or T cells enriched from blood (not recorded which). Receptors were obtained from a man between 60 and 70 years old who had recovered from COVID-19.

V gene TRBV10-3 combines with J gene TRBJ2-1; TRBD1 matches 11 bases. The CDR3 is made up of 16 amino acids. Trimming cost V 8 bases and J 7 bases; bases outside gene matches: 13. The germline gives CDR1 ENHRY, CDR2 SYGVKD. This CDR3 is CAIGGGGTGGRNEQFF. The CDR3 DNA follows: TGTGCCATCGGGGGTGGCGGGACAGGGGGAAGAAATGAGCAGTTCTTC.

This clone showed up just a few times. The chain uses TRBV5-1 and TRBJ1-1; 7 bases map to TRBD1. The CDR3 totals 14 residues. The trim removed 4 bases at V and 5 bases at J, leaving 8 bases unmatched. Germline V CDR1 and CDR2: SGHRS, YFSETQ. CDR3 residues: CASSPETGRTEAFF. The CDR3 bases are TGCGCCAGCAGCCCTGAGACAGGGCGGACTGAAGCTTTCTTT.

This chain uses TRBV19 with TRBJ2-2; D is unresolved. Germline-derived CDR1 and CDR2 are LNHDA and SQIVND (reference sequence). Between the trimmed V and J ends, which lost 1 base and 4 bases, there was a span of 7 bases. CDR3 length: 14 amino acids. The CDR3 DNA sequence: TGTGCCAGTAGTATAGGTCGGTTCACCGGGGAGCTGTTTTTT. Residues: CASSIGRFTGELFF. The entire variable domain, with the rest obtained from reference TRBV19 and TRBJ2-2, is as follows: DGGITQSPKYLFRKEGQNVTLSCEQNLNHDAMYWYRQDPGQGLRLIYYSQIVNDFQKGDIAEGYSVSREKKESFPLTVTSAQKNPTAFYLCASSIGRFTGELFFGEGSRLTVL.

This clone was detected once. The chain carries TRBV5-8 and TRBJ2-7; tentative D call: TRBD2 (6 bases). The CDR3 totals 14 residues. Trimming removed 3 bases at V and 5 bases at J, with 15 bases between. Germline lookup yields CDR1 SGHTS and CDR2 YDEGEE. The CDR3 coding sequence is TGTGCCAGCAGCTGGGGGGACTGGGCGAACGAGCAGTACTTC. Translated: CASSWGDWANEQYF. The full variable domain, rest sourced from reference TRBV5-8 and TRBJ2-7, is EAGVTQSPTHLIKTRGQQATLRCSPISGHTSVYWYQQALGLGLQFLLWYDEGEERNRGNFPPRFSGRQFPNYSSELNVNALELEDSALYLCASSWGDWANEQYFGPGTRLTVT.

The V and J genes are TRBV7-9 and TRBJ1-1; tentatively, D is TRBD1 (5 bases). Trimming cost V 5 bases and J 7 bases, with 11 bases left between them. This CDR3 contains 12 residues. The V gene's germline CDR1 is SEHNR and CDR2 FQNEAQ (reference sequence). Here the CDR3 reads CASSLGDSEAFF. In nucleotides, the CDR3 is TGTGCCAGCAGCCTAGGAGACAGTGAAGCTTTCTTT.